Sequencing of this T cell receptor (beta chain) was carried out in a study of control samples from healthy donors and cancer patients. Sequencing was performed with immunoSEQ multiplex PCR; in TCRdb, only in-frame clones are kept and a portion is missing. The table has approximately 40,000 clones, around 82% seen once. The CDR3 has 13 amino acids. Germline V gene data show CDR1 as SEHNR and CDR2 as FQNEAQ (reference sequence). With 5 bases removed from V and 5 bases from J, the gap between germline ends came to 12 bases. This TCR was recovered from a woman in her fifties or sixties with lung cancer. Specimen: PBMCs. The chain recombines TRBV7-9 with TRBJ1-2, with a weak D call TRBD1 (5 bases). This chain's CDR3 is CASSHGAGYGYTF. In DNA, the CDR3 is TGTGCCAGCAGCCACGGGGCAGGGTATGGCTACACCTTC.